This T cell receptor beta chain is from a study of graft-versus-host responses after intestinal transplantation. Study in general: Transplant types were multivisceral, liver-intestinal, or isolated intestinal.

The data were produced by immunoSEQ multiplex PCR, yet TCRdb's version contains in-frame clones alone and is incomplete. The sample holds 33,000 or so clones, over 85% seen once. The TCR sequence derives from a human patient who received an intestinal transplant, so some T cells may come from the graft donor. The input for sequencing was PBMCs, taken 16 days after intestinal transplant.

Here the CDR3 DNA reads TGTGCCAGCAGCCACGGTTCGGGACAGGAAAATAGCAATCAGCCCCAGCATTTT. Protein sequence: CASSHGSGQENSNQPQHF. The J gene is TRBJ1-5, the V gene TRBV21-1; the table assigns TRBD1, which was not confirmed against the DNA. TRBV21-1 is given as a pseudogene. The CDR3 is 18 amino acids.